This entry features one T cell receptor beta chain sequence. Its target is not known. This entry is derived from a study of OX40 agonist ivuxolimab in advanced cancers. Study observations and caveats: Partial responders at 0.1-3.0 mg/kg had among the lowest clonal expansion. The authors did not determine the antigen specificity of the expanded peripheral T cells.

Germline V gene sequence: CDR1 SGHTA, CDR2 FQGTGA. The V segment lost 5 bases and the J segment 9 bases; nucleotides outside the gene matches: 4. The CDR3 contains 15 residues. Produced via immunoSEQ multiplex PCR; TCRdb's table is partial and in-frame only. The sample gives about 58,000 clones, 70% to 90% of which show up once; approximately 3.1% is in the top ten. The chain carries TRBV7-3 and TRBJ2-1; 16 bases map to TRBD2. This sequence was found in an adult with an advanced solid tumor such as melanoma, head and neck, liver or kidney cancer. This specimen was CD4+ or CD8+ T cells sorted from blood, taken in a trial of the OX40 agonist ivuxolimab. CDR3: CASSPGLAGGIEQFF. As DNA, the CDR3 is TGTGCCAGCAGCCCGGGACTAGCGGGGGGGATTGAGCAGTTCTTC.